The 14 T cell receptor beta chains in this list originate from one sample, sequenced in a study of blood T cell repertoires in COVID-19. The protocol was immunoSEQ multiplex PCR, while the TCRdb copy is restricted to in-frame clones and leaves out a portion. This table holds 290,000 or so clones, 86% found once. Sequenced: PBMCs or T cells enriched from blood (not recorded which). The source of these receptors is a woman aged 18 to 35 who had recovered from COVID-19.

This clone was seen once. The chain has TRBV30 and TRBJ1-2, with D possibly matching TRBD1 (6 bases). The CDR3 runs to 15 residues. Trimming took 4 bases from V and 5 from J, leaving 20 bases between them. Per the germline V gene, CDR1 is GTSNPN and CDR2 is SVGIG (reference sequence). The CDR3 DNA reads as TGTGCCTGGACAGGGGAAATGAAAAGGGGGTATGGCTACACCTTC. Encoded protein: CAWTGEMKRGYGYTF.

This rearrangement joins TRBV5-1 to TRBJ1-5; 9 positions match TRBD1. Germline V gives CDR1 SGHRS, CDR2 YFSETQ. With 3 bases clipped from V and 4 bases from J, the junction kept 14 bases outside the gene matches. The CDR3 consists of 18 residues. Here the CDR3 DNA reads TGCGCCAGCAGCTCAAAGGACAGGGGAAGGAGACTTAATCAGCCCCAGCATTTT. It codes for CASSSKDRGRRLNQPQHF.

This sequence joins TRBV10-3 and TRBJ1-5; 8 nucleotides line up with TRBD1. With V trimmed by 6 bases and J by 4 bases, 5 bases remained unmatched. The CDR3 is 14 amino acids. Germline CDR1 ENHRY, CDR2 SYGVKD. The CDR3 reads CAISDRQGNQPQHF. The CDR3 bases are TGTGCCATCAGCGATAGACAGGGGAATCAGCCCCAGCATTTT.

The CDR3 protein is CASSFYRSLDYEQYF. DNA of the CDR3: TGTGCCAGCAGTTTTTACAGGAGTTTGGATTACGAGCAGTACTTC. This chain links TRBV28 with TRBJ2-7, with a weak D call TRBD1 (5 bases). Germline V gives CDR1 MDHEN, CDR2 SYDVKM. The CDR3 is 15 amino acids. V shed 3 bases and J shed 4 bases, with 16 bases lying between them. The complete variable domain, with remaining parts taken from reference TRBV28 and TRBJ2-7, reads DVKVTQSSRYLVKRTGEKVFLECVQDMDHENMFWYRQDPGLGLRLIYFSYDVKMKEKGDIPEGYSVSREKKERFSLILESASTNQTSMYLCASSFYRSLDYEQYFGPGTRLTVT.

This clone was recorded only once. This chain uses TRBV2 with TRBJ2-1, with TRBD2 identical over 12 bases. With 7 bases clipped from V and 2 bases from J, the junction kept 12 bases outside the gene matches. This CDR3 is 18 amino acids long. Looked up from germline, CDR1 is SNHLY and CDR2 is FYNNEI. CDR3 amino acids: CASILGTSGRPAYNEQFF. CDR3 bases: TGTGCCAGCATTCTGGGGACTAGCGGGCGGCCAGCCTACAATGAGCAGTTCTTC. The whole variable domain, filled in from reference TRBV2 and TRBJ2-1, reads EPEVTQTPSHQVTQMGQEVILRCVPISNHLYFYWYRQILGQKVEFLVSFYNNEISEKSEIFDDQFSVERPDGSNFTLKIRSTKLEDSAMYFCASILGTSGRPAYNEQFFGPGTRLTVL.

The chain carries TRBV7-6 and TRBJ2-2; 9 bases fit TRBD1. From germline, CDR1 is SGHVS and CDR2 FNYEAQ. Trimming removed 5 bases from V and 9 bases from J; junction bases left unmatched: 10. The CDR3 consists of 15 residues. In DNA form, the CDR3 reads TGTGCCAGCAGCCCCGTGGGACAGGGAATCAGGGAGCTGTTTTTT. Amino acids: CASSPVGQGIRELFF.

The rearrangement uses TRBV6-2 or TRBV6-3 and TRBJ1-2; TRBD1 matches at 9 bases. The CDR3 consists of 16 residues. Germline loops: CDR1 MNHEY, CDR2 SVGEGT. V lost 5 bases and J lost 1; bases outside the gene matches: 8. CDR3 DNA sequence: TGTGCCAGCAGTGAGAGTCCGGGACAGGGTAACTATGGCTACACCTTC. It yields the protein CASSESPGQGNYGYTF.

The chain recombines TRBV7-2 with TRBJ2-3, with 9 bases matching TRBD2. With 3 bases clipped from V and 5 bases from J, the junction kept 9 bases outside the gene matches. This CDR3 has 16 amino acids. The germline CDR1 and CDR2 sequences are SGHTA and FQGNSA. Here the CDR3 DNA reads TGTGCCAGCAGCTTTGTTCTAGCGGGATCTGGAGATACGCAGTATTTT. Residues: CASSFVLAGSGDTQYF.

The J gene is TRBJ2-3, the V gene TRBV4-3; 8 positions agree with TRBD1. With V trimmed by 4 bases and J by 4 bases, 7 bases remained unmatched. The germline CDR1 and CDR2 sequences are LGHNA and YSLEER. This CDR3 spans 15 amino acids. CDR3: CASSPWTGSSDTQYF. Here the CDR3 DNA reads TGCGCCAGCAGCCCATGGACAGGGAGCTCAGATACGCAGTATTTT.

The V and J genes are TRBV30 and TRBJ1-2; D gene uncertain. CDR1 is GTSNPN, CDR2 SVGIG, per germline (reference sequence). There are 13 residues in the CDR3. Trimming shortened V by 4 bases and J by 6 bases, and 15 bases separated the two germline ends. As DNA, the CDR3 is TGTGCCTGGACCAGAACATGGTCCGATGGCTACACCTTC. Its translation: CAWTRTWSDGYTF.

The rearrangement links TRBV6-5 to TRBJ2-5; the match to TRBD1 covers 10 bases. The CDR3 covers 14 residues. The germline gives CDR1 MNHEY, CDR2 SVGAGI. V gave up 5 bases and J gave up 4 bases; unmatched junction bases: 4. Here the CDR3 DNA reads TGTGCCAGCAGTCCCGACAGGGGGCGAGAGACCCAGTACTTC. Translated: CASSPDRGRETQYF.

The chain joins TRBV5-1 to TRBJ1-2; 7 bases match TRBD1. The CDR3 contains 14 residues. Trimming at V came to 4 bases and at J to 3 bases, leaving 6 bases not matched to a gene. Germline loops: CDR1 SGHRS, CDR2 YFSETQ. DNA of the CDR3: TGCGCCAGCAGCCAAGAGACAGGGTACTATGGCTACACCTTC. It encodes CASSQETGYYGYTF.

The chain employs TRBV18 and TRBJ1-2; 7 nucleotides align to TRBD1. This CDR3 is built from 15 residues. The J segment lost 1 base and the V segment lost 1 base, leaving 3 bases of the junction unmatched. Germline assignment: CDR1 KGHSH and CDR2 LQKENI. The CDR3 DNA follows: TGTGCCAGCTCACCACTCAGGGGGATTAACTATGGCTACACCTTC. Translated: CASSPLRGINYGYTF.

This clone has a single count. V and J are TRBV4-3 and TRBJ1-3; possible D gene TRBD1, 5 bases. CDR3 length: 16 residues. V lost 4 bases and J lost 8, with 21 bases in between. Germline loops: CDR1 LGHNA, CDR2 YSLEER. This chain's CDR3 is CASSPDLAGSFDTIYF. In DNA form, the CDR3 reads TGCGCCAGCAGCCCTGATCTGGCAGGGTCATTCGACACCATATATTTT.